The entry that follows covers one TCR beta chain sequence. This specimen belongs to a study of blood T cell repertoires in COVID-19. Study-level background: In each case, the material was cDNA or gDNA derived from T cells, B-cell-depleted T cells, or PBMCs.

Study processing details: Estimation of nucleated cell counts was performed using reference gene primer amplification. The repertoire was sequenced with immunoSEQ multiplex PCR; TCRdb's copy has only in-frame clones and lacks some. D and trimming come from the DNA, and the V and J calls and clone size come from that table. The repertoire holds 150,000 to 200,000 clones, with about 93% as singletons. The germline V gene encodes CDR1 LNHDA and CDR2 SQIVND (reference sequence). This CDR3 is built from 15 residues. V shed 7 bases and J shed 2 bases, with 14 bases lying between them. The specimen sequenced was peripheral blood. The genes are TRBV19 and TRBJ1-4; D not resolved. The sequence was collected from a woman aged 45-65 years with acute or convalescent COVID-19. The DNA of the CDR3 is TGTGCCAGTACCCGAGGTGGCAACACTAATGAAAAACTGTTTTTT. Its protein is CASTRGGNTNEKLFF.